One T cell receptor beta chain is described in this entry. These data originate in a study of blood T cell repertoires in COVID-19. V lost 6 bases and J lost 6; bases outside the gene matches: 5. The CDR3 runs 14 residues. Germline loops: CDR1 MNHNY, CDR2 SVGAGI (reference sequence). Repertoires were generated with immunoSEQ multiplex PCR, while TCRdb's copy carries only in-frame clones and drops some. This table has about 190,000 clones, over 75% appearing once. Sequenced input: peripheral blood. This TCR came from a woman over 75 with active or convalescent COVID-19. This rearrangement joins TRBV6-6 to TRBJ2-4; 10 bases map to TRBD1. DNA for the CDR3: TGTGCCAGCAGCCGGACAGGGGGTGGAAACATTCAGTACTTC. Residues: CASSRTGGGNIQYF.